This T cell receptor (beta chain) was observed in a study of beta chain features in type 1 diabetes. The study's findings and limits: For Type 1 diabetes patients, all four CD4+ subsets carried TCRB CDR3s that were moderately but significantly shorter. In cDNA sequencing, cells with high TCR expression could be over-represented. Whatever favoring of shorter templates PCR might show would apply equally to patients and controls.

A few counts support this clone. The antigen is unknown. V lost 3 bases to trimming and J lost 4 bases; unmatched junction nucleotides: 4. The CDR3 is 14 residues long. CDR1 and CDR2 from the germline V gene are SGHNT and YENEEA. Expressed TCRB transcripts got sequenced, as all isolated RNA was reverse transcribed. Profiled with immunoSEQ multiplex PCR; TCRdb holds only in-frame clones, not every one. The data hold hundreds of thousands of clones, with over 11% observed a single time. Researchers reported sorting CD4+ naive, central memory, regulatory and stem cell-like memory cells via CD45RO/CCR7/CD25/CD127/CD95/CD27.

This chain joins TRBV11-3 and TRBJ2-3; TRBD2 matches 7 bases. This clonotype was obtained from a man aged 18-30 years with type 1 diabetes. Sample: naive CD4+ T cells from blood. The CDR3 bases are TGTGCCAGCAGCTTGGGACTAAAGCCAGATACGCAGTATTTT. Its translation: CASSLGLKPDTQYF.